The entry below describes one T cell receptor beta chain. The antigen is undetermined. This sample was taken from a study of shared clonotypes between healthy human individuals. Whole-study findings and limits: Sorted-subset sequencing, rarefaction showed, was incomplete despite large depth. Sampling was confined to blood; repertoires within tissues likely differ. Sharing across several donors was seen in 4% to 5.5% of naive CD4 clonotypes. Compared with memory subsets, naive subsets generally had larger estimated richness.

Repertoires were generated with immunoSEQ multiplex PCR, while TCRdb's copy carries only in-frame clones and drops some. The data hold hundreds of thousands of clones, with around 73% observed a single time. The receptor was derived from a woman in her twenties or thirties in good health. The source material was memory CD4+ T cells sorted from blood. Indicated subset: CD45RA-negative fraction.

CDR3 region: CAISGSPGQKTEAFF. The CDR3 DNA is TGTGCCATCAGTGGATCCCCGGGACAAAAAACTGAAGCTTTCTTT. The chain recombines TRBV10-3 with TRBJ1-1; the D gene is possibly TRBD1 (6 bases). Trimming cost V 4 bases and J 5 bases, with 17 bases left between them. From germline, CDR1 is ENHRY and CDR2 SYGVKD. The CDR3 runs 15 residues.